This T cell receptor beta chain appears in the sequencing data of a study of blood T cell repertoires in COVID-19. The table came from immunoSEQ multiplex PCR; TCRdb's copy has only in-frame clones and leaves some out. This sample has roughly 250,000 clones, with about 83% found just once. Germline loops: CDR1 DFQATT, CDR2 SNEGSKA (reference sequence). Deletions cut 3 bases from V and 6 bases from J, with 13 bases between. The length of the CDR3 is 13 residues. The origin of this receptor is a woman in her forties or fifties with acute or convalescent COVID-19. This chain connects TRBV20-1 to TRBJ2-3, with D possibly matching TRBD2 (5 bases). Source material: peripheral blood. CDR3 bases: TGCAGTGCTAGTCCCGCGGGCTTTGATACGCAGTATTTT. Protein sequence: CSASPAGFDTQYF.